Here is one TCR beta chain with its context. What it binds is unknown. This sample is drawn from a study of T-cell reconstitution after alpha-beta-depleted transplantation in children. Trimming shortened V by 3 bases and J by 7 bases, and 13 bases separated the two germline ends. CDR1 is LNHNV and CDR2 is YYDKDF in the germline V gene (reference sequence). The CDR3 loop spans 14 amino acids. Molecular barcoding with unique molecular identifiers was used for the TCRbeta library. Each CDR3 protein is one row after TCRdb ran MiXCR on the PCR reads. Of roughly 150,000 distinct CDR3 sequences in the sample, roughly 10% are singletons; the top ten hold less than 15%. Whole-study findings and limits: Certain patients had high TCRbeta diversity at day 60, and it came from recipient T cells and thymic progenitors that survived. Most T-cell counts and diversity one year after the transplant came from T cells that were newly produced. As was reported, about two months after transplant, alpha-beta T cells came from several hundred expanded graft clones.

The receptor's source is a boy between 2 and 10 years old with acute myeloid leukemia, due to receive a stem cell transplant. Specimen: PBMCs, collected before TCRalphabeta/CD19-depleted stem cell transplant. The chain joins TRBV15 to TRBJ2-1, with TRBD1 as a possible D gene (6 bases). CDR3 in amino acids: CATSRGAGANEQFF. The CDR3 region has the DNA TGTGCCACCAGCAGGGGGGCAGGGGCGAATGAGCAGTTCTTC. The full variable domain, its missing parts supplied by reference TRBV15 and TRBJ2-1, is DAMVIQNPRYQVTQFGKPVTLSCSQTLNHNVMYWYQQKSSQAPKLLFHYYDKDFNNEADTPDNFQSRRPNTSFCFLDIRSPGLGDTAMYLCATSRGAGANEQFFGPGTRLTVL.